The 19 T cell receptor beta chains given below trace back to one sample, sequenced in a study of blood T cell repertoires in COVID-19. The method was immunoSEQ multiplex PCR; TCRdb's version includes in-frame clones alone and lacks a portion of them. The sample consists of approximately 300,000 clones, roughly 91% of them appearing once. The sequenced sample consisted of peripheral blood. Every receptor here comes from a man aged 50-60 years with active or convalescent COVID-19.

A word on this clone: The sample carries other DNA sequences with the same CDR3. The V gene is TRBV5-1, the J gene TRBJ1-2; 10 positions agree with TRBD1. The length of the CDR3 is 15 residues. Trimming removed 0 bases from V and 2 bases from J; junction bases left unmatched: 1. Germline V lookup: CDR1 SGHRS, CDR2 YFSETQ. The CDR3 coding sequence is TGCGCCAGCAGCTTGGGACAGGGGGCGAACTATGGCTACACCTTC. Translated: CASSLGQGANYGYTF.

The chain combines TRBV2 with TRBJ1-5, with 7 bases that match TRBD1. This CDR3 has 13 amino acids. Trimming removed 7 bases from V and 3 bases from J; junction bases left unmatched: 3. CDR1 and CDR2 from the germline V gene are SNHLY and FYNNEI. This chain's CDR3 is CASKDRANQPQHF. The CDR3 nucleotides read TGTGCCAGCAAAGACAGGGCCAATCAGCCCCAGCATTTT.

The CDR3 sequence: CASSQDGTPRGEQYF. The CDR3 DNA reads as TGCGCCAGCAGCCAAGACGGGACTCCTCGGGGCGAGCAGTACTTC. V is TRBV4-1 and J is TRBJ2-7; tentatively, D is TRBD2 (6 bases). The CDR3 runs to 15 residues. V was cut by 0 bases and J by 6 bases, with 15 bases left in between. CDR1 is MGHRA, CDR2 YSYEKL, per germline.

A note on this clone: The same CDR3 also results from other DNA sequences found in this sample. V gene TRBV18 combines with J gene TRBJ1-1; D gene uncertain. The germline V gene encodes CDR1 KGHSH and CDR2 LQKENI. Trimming took off 3 bases at V and 3 bases at J, with 8 bases between the two ends. The CDR3 contains 13 residues. The CDR3 DNA sequence: TGTGCCAGCTCACCTTCCCGAGACACTGAAGCTTTCTTT. Protein product: CASSPSRDTEAFF.

The gene calls are TRBV5-6 and TRBJ2-4; D ambiguous. Trimming shortened V by 2 bases and J by 1 base, and 13 bases separated the two germline ends. In germline, CDR1 is SGHDT, CDR2 YYEEEE. This CDR3 is built from 16 residues. CDR3 sequence reads: CASSFRSAAAKNIQYF. The CDR3 region has the DNA TGTGCCAGCAGCTTTCGGTCTGCTGCCGCCAAAAACATTCAGTACTTC.

V usage is TRBV6-5 and J usage is TRBJ1-2; TRBD1 is a possible D gene (6 bases). The V gene lost 0 bases and the J gene lost 8 bases, with 13 bases spanning the gap. The CDR3 contains 14 residues. Germline V gene sequence: CDR1 MNHEY, CDR2 SVGAGI. The CDR3 sequence: CASSYSMRGRGYTF. The CDR3 DNA reads as TGTGCCAGCAGTTACTCGATGCGGGGGCGAGGCTACACCTTC.

The rearrangement links TRBV2 to TRBJ2-7; D might be TRBD1 (6 bases). Germline assignment: CDR1 SNHLY and CDR2 FYNNEI. The CDR3 runs 13 residues. The V gene lost 2 bases and the J gene lost 7 bases, with 12 bases spanning the gap. CDR3 residues: CASSESFQGEQYF. In nucleotides, the CDR3 is TGTGCCAGCAGTGAATCGTTCCAGGGGGAGCAGTACTTC.

V and J are TRBV2 and TRBJ1-4; 8 bases map to TRBD1. The CDR3 sequence is 14 residues long. The J segment lost 7 bases and the V segment lost 0 bases, leaving 1 base of the junction unmatched. Germline V gene sequence: CDR1 SNHLY, CDR2 FYNNEI. The CDR3 loop is CASSEADRAEKLFF. The CDR3 DNA reads as TGTGCCAGCAGTGAAGCGGACAGGGCTGAAAAACTGTTTTTT.

This chain links TRBV11-3 with TRBJ2-1; 9 bases line up with TRBD2. Germline trimming cut 1 base from V and 5 bases from J; bases unmatched to any gene: 3. Germline loops: CDR1 SGHNT, CDR2 YENEEA. CDR3 size: 15 residues. CDR3 in amino acids: CASSLVSGGNNEQFF. For the CDR3, the DNA is TGTGCCAGCAGCTTAGTTAGCGGGGGAAACAATGAGCAGTTCTTC.

This clone was detected once. V and J are TRBV20-1 and TRBJ1-4; D not certain. The CDR3 loop spans 15 amino acids. Trimming stripped 3 bases from V and 7 bases from J, with 18 bases between. The germline V gene has CDR1 DFQATT and CDR2 SNEGSKA (reference sequence). CDR3 in amino acids: CSASSPGRVGEKLFF. The CDR3 DNA sequence: TGCAGTGCTAGTAGTCCCGGCCGGGTCGGTGAAAAACTGTTTTTT.

This clone was counted a single time. The gene calls are TRBV19 and TRBJ1-5, with TRBD1 matching over 10 bases. The germline CDR1 and CDR2 sequences are LNHDA and SQIVND (reference sequence). V shed 4 bases, J shed 2 bases, and the junction held 8 bases outside the gene matches. This CDR3 comprises 17 residues. The CDR3 nucleotides are TGTGCCAGTAGTAAGGACAGGGGGGGACTGGGCAATCAGCCCCAGCATTTT. This gives the protein CASSKDRGGLGNQPQHF.

CDR3 region: CASSYSTDNQPQHF. The CDR3 nucleotides are TGTGCCAGCAGCTACTCGACAGATAATCAGCCCCAGCATTTT. V gene TRBV5-8 combines with J gene TRBJ1-5, with D perhaps TRBD1 (5 bases). The V and J ends lost 3 bases and 4 bases respectively, with 11 bases between them. CDR1 is SGHTS and CDR2 is YDEGEE in the germline V gene. The CDR3 extends over 14 amino acids. Variable domain in full (rest from reference TRBV5-8 and TRBJ1-5): EAGVTQSPTHLIKTRGQQATLRCSPISGHTSVYWYQQALGLGLQFLLWYDEGEERNRGNFPPRFSGRQFPNYSSELNVNALELEDSALYLCASSYSTDNQPQHFGDGTRLSIL.

This chain uses TRBV19 with TRBJ1-2, with D perhaps matching TRBD1 (6 bases). CDR1 is LNHDA, CDR2 SQIVND, per germline (reference sequence). Trimming took 6 bases from V and 3 from J, leaving 14 bases between them. The CDR3 spans 14 residues. The CDR3 sequence: CASRAGESYYGYTF. CDR3 sequence (DNA): TGTGCCAGTAGAGCAGGGGAATCTTACTATGGCTACACCTTC.

The chain is built from TRBV3-1 (or the pseudogene TRBV3-2) and TRBJ2-1; possibly TRBD2 for D (7 bases). The germline V gene has CDR1 LGHDT and CDR2 YNNKEL (reference sequence). The CDR3 runs 15 residues. Trimming shortened V by 4 bases and J by 5 bases, and 15 bases separated the two germline ends. The CDR3 nucleotides are TGTGCCAGCAGCCGCCCTAGGGGGGGCCACAATGAGCAGTTCTTC. Its protein product is CASSRPRGGHNEQFF.

V usage is TRBV1 and J usage is TRBJ2-3; no check of the table's D call, TRBD2, against the DNA was made. TRBV1 constitutes a pseudogene. This CDR3 comprises 15 residues. The CDR3 region is CTSSQGRAPTDTQYF. The CDR3 nucleotides read TGCACCAGCAGCCAGGGGAGAGCCCCCACAGATACGCAGTATTTT.

J is TRBJ1-3 and V is TRBV11-2; 7 nucleotides match TRBD1. V was pared by 4 bases and J by 4 bases, with 7 bases of the junction left unmatched. Germline V gene sequence: CDR1 SGHAT, CDR2 FQNNGV. The CDR3 contains 15 residues. This chain's CDR3 is CASSSQTGRGNTIYF. CDR3 nucleotide sequence: TGTGCCAGCAGCTCCCAGACAGGGAGGGGAAACACCATATATTTT.

The DNA of the CDR3 is TGTGCCAGCAGCCTCGGGACAGGGGGAGATGGCTACACCTTC. Its translation is CASSLGTGGDGYTF. The V call is TRBV28, the J call TRBJ1-2; 11 nucleotides align to TRBD1. Germline V CDR1 and CDR2: MDHEN, SYDVKM. The ends lost 6 bases at V and 6 bases at J; junction bases unmatched: 6. The CDR3 runs 14 residues.

V gene TRBV2 combines with J gene TRBJ1-2; TRBD1 aligns across 7 bases. The CDR3 runs 14 residues. CDR1 and CDR2 from the germline V gene are SNHLY and FYNNEI. V was pared by 6 bases and J by 8 bases, with 12 bases of the junction left unmatched. For the CDR3, the DNA is TGTGCCAGCAGCGTTATCCAGGGGGTGGAGGGCTACACCTTC. It translates to CASSVIQGVEGYTF.

CDR3 amino acids: CASSSQGGNQPQHF. CDR3 DNA: TGTGCCAGCAGTTCCCAGGGGGGCAATCAGCCCCAGCATTTT. The genes are TRBV27 and TRBJ1-5; TRBD1 matches at 7 bases. CDR1 MNHEY and CDR2 SMNVEV come from the germline V gene (reference sequence). The CDR3 runs 14 residues. V trimming: 4 bases; J trimming: 2 bases; junction bases outside the gene matches: 2.